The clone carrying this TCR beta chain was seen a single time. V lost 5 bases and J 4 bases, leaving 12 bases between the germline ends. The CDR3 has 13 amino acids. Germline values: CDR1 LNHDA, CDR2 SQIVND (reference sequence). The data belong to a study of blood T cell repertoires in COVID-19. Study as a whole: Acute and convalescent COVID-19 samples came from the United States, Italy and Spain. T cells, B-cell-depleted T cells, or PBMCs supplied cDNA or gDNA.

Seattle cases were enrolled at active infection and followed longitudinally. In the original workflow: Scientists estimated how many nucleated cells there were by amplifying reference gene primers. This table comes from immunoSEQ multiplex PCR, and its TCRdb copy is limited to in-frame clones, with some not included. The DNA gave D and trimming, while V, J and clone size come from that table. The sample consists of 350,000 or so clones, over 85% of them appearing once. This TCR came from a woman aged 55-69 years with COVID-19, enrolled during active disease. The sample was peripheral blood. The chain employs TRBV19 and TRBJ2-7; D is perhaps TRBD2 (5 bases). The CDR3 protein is CASSRDSIYEQYF. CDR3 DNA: TGTGCCAGTAGTCGGGATTCTATTTACGAGCAGTACTTC.